This T cell receptor (beta chain) was observed in a study of T-cell reconstitution after alpha-beta-depleted transplantation in children. Findings and caveats of the study: T-cell counts and diversity at one year following transplant were attributed mainly to newly produced T cells. Approximately two months post-transplant, alpha-beta T cells reportedly originated from several hundred expanded graft clones.

Library preparation (for TCRbeta) was performed with unique molecular identifiers. TCRdb fed the PCR reads into MiXCR, producing one record per CDR3 protein. In the table there are under 750,000 distinct CDR3 sequences, roughly 23% of which are singletons. Comments on this clonotype: The antigen is undetermined.

This CDR3 comprises 13 residues. The V segment lost 5 bases and the J segment 6 bases; nucleotides outside the gene matches: 4. Germline CDR1 and CDR2: MNHNS and SASEGT. The starting material was PBMCs, mostly from graft donor cells, obtained 360 days after TCRalphabeta/CD19-depleted stem cell transplant. This sequence originates from a boy under two years old who had a stem cell transplant for acute myeloid leukemia, so the T cells may come from the graft donor. This chain links TRBV6-1 with TRBJ2-3; 8 nucleotides match TRBD1. The DNA of the CDR3 is TGTGCCAGCAGTAAGACAGGGGCCGATACGCAGTATTTT. Protein sequence: CASSKTGADTQYF.